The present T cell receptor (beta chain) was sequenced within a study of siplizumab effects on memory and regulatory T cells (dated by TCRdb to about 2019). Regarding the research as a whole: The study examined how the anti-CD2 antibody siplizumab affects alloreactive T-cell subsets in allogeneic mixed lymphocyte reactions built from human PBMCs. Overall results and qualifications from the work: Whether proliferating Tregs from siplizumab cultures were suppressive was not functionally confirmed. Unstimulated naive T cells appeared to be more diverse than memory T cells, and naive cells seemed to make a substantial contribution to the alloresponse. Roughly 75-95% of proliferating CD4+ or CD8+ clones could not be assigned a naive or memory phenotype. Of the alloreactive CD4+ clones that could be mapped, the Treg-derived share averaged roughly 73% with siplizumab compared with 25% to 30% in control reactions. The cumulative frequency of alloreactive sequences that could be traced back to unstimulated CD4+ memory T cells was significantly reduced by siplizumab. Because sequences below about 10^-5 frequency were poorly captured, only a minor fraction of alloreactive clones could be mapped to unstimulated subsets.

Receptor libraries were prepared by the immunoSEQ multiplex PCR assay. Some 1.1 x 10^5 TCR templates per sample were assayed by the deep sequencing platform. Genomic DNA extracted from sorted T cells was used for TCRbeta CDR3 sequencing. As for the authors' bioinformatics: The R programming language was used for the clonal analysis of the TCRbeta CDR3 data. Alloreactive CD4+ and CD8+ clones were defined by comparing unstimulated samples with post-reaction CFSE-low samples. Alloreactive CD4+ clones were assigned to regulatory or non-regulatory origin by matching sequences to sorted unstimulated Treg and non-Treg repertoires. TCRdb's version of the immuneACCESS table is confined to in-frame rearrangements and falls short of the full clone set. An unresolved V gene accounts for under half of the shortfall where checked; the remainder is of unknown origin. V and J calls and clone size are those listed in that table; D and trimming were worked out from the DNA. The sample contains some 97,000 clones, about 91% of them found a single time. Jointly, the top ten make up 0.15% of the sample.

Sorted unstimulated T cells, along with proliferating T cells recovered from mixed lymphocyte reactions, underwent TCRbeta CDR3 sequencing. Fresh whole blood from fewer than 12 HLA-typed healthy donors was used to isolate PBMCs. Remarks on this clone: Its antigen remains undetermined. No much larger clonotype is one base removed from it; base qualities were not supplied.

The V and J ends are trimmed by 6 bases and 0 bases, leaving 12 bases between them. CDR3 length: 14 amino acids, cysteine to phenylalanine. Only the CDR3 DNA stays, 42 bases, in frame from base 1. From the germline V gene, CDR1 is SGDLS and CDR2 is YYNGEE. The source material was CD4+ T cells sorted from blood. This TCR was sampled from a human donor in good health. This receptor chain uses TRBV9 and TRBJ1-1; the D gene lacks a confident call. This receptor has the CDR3 CASTNGKLNTEAFF. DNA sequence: TGTGCCAGCACAAATGGGAAATTGAACACTGAAGCTTTCTTT.